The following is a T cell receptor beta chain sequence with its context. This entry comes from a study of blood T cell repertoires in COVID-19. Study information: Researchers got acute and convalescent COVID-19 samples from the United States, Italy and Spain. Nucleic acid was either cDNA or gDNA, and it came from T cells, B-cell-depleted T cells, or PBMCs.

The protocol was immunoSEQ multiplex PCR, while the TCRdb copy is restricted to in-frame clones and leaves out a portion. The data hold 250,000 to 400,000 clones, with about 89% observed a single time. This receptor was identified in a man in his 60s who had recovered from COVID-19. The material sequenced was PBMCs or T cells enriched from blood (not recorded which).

The CDR3 sequence is CASNPRGRGNQPQHF. CDR3 DNA: TGTGCCAGCAACCCTAGGGGCCGAGGAAATCAGCCCCAGCATTTT. The chain recombines TRBV28 with TRBJ1-5, with D perhaps matching TRBD1 (5 bases). Per the germline V gene, CDR1 is MDHEN and CDR2 is SYDVKM. This CDR3 has 15 amino acids. V was trimmed by 7 bases and J by 4 bases, leaving 17 bases between them. The full variable domain, completed using reference TRBV28 and TRBJ1-5, is DVKVTQSSRYLVKRTGEKVFLECVQDMDHENMFWYRQDPGLGLRLIYFSYDVKMKEKGDIPEGYSVSREKKERFSLILESASTNQTSMYLCASNPRGRGNQPQHFGDGTRLSIL.